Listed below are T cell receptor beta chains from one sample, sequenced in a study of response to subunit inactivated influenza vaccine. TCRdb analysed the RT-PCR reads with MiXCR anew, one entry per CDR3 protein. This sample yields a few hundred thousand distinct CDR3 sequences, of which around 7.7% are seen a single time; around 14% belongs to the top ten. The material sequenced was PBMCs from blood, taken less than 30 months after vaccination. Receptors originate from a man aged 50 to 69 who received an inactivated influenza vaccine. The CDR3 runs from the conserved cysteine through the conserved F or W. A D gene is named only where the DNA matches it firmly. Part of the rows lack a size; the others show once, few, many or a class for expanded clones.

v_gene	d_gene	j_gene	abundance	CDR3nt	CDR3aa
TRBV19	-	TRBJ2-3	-	TGTGCCAGTACCCGGCGCCCTGGGACCAGCACAGATACGCAGTATTTT	CASTRRPGTSTDTQYF
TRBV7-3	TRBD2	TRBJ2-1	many	TGTGCCAGCAGCGGGACTAGCGGGATTAATGAGCAGTTCTTC	CASSGTSGINEQFF
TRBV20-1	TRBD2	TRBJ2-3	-	TGCAGTGCTAGAGTAAGCGGGGGCACAGATACGCAGTATTTT	CSARVSGGTDTQYF
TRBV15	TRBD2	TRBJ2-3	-	TGTGCCACCAGCAGAGCCCAGCGGGAGTGGGTAGATACGCAGTATTTT	CATSRAQREWVDTQYF
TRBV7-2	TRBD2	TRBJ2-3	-	TGTGCCAGCAGCCGCTCCCTAGCGGCTAGCACAGATACGCAGTATTTT	CASSRSLAASTDTQYF
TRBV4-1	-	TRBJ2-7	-	TGCGCCAGCAGCCAAGGGACAGTGTTCTACGAGCAGTACTTC	CASSQGTVFYEQYF
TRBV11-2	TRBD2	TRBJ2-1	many	TGTGCCAGCAGCGAGTCCGGGACTAGTACCGTTGGGGCCAATGAGCAGTTCTTC	CASSESGTSTVGANEQFF
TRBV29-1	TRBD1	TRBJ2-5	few	TGCAGCGTACGCGGACAGGTTGTCCAAGAGACCCAGTACTTC	CSVRGQVVQETQYF
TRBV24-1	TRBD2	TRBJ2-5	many	TGTGCCACCAGTGGTTCTGGGGGAGGGCTATCGTATGAGACCCAGTACTTC	CATSGSGGGLSYETQYF
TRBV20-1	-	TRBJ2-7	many	TGCAGTGCGCGGTATGCCTACGAGCAGTACTTC	CSARYAYEQYF
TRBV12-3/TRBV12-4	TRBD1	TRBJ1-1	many	TGTGCCAGCAGTTACGGACAGGGAGGTAGGAACACTGAAGCTTTCTTT	CASSYGQGGRNTEAFF
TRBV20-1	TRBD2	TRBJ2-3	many	TGCAGTGCTGACACCCTAGCGGGGCAAAGCACAGATACGCAGTATTTT	CSADTLAGQSTDTQYF
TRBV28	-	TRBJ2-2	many	TGTGCCAGCAGTCCCAATCCGGGGCAGCTGCTTAACACCGGGGAGCTGTTTTTT	CASSPNPGQLLNTGELFF
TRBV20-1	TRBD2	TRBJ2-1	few	TGCAGTGCTAAAGCGGGAGGGGTAGTCTACAATGAGCAGTTCTTC	CSAKAGGVVYNEQFF
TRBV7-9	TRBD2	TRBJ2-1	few	TGTGCCAGCAGCTCCAGACTAGCGGGGGCCCCCTACAATGAGCAGTTCTTC	CASSSRLAGAPYNEQFF
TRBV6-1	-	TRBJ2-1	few	TGTGCCAGCAGTAAGCGAGAGAGTCGGGGAGCCTACAATGAGCAGTTCTTC	CASSKRESRGAYNEQFF
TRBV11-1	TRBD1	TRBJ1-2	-	TGTGCCAGCAGCCCCCCTGGTGGGGGCAGACAGGGCAGGAATAAAAATGGCTACACCTTC	CASSPPGGGRQGRNKNGYTF
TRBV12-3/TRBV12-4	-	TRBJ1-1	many	TGTGCCAGCAGCACGACCCACGTCATTTTAACTTTCTTT	CASSTTHVILTFF
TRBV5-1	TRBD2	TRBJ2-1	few	TGCGCCAGCAGCTTGACTAGCGGGAGAATGGGTGAGCAGTTCTTC	CASSLTSGRMGEQFF
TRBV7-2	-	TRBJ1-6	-	TGTGCCAGCAGCCCGGGACGGGCTAATTCACCCCTCCACTTT	CASSPGRANSPLHF
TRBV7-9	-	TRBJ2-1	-	TGTGCCAGCAGCTCCCTAGAAGCGGGTAGCCCCAGTGAGCAGTTCTTC	CASSSLEAGSPSEQFF
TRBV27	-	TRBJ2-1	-	TGTGCCAGCAGTTTCCTCTCGGAGGCGGGGAATGAGCAGTTCTTC	CASSFLSEAGNEQFF
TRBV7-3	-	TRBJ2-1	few	TGTGCCAGCAGCTTAAATTACCCGGCTAGCCCAGGGAATGAGCAGTTCTTC	CASSLNYPASPGNEQFF
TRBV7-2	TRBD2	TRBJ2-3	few	TGTGCCAGCAGCTTAGACAGCGGGGGGCCAGCTACGCAGTATTTT	CASSLDSGGPATQYF
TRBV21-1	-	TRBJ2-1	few	TGTGCCAGCAGCAAATGGGAAGGGGGGCCTCACAAAAACAATGAGCAGTTCTTC	CASSKWEGGPHKNNEQFF
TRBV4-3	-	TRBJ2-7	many	TGCGCCAGCAGCCAAATTGCAAGTGACGAGCAGTACTTC	CASSQIASDEQYF
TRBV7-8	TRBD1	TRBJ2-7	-	TGTGCCAGCAGCCTCCGGGACAGGGCTTACGAGCAGTACTTC	CASSLRDRAYEQYF
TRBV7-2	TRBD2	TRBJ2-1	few	TGTGCCAGCAGCTCGACTAGCGGGGGGGACTACAATGAGCAGTTCTTC	CASSSTSGGDYNEQFF
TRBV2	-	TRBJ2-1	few	TGTGCCAGCAATGCTGTCTCCTACAATGAGCAGTTCTTC	CASNAVSYNEQFF
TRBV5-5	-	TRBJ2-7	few	TGTGCCAGCAGCTTGGTTCCTCTCTCACCCCACGAGCAGTACTTC	CASSLVPLSPHEQYF
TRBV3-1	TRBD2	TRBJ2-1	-	TGTGCCAGCAGCCATCCCGCTAGCGGGTACACTTTGAGCTCCTACAATGAGCAGTTCTTC	CASSHPASGYTLSSYNEQFF
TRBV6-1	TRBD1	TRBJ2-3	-	TGTGCCAGCAACGAACCAGGGGGAAGCACAGATACGCAGTATTTT	CASNEPGGSTDTQYF
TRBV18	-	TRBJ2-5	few	TGTGCCAGCTCGGCGGGACAGCGAGAGACCCAGTACTTC	CASSAGQRETQYF
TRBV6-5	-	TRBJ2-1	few	TGTGCCAGCAGTTACCGCTCCCGGGACAATGAGCAGTTCTTC	CASSYRSRDNEQFF
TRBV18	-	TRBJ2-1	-	TGTGCCAGCTCACCACAGTATCCCCTAGCCAAGGGCAATGAGCAGTTCTTC	CASSPQYPLAKGNEQFF
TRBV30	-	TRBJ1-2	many	TGTGCCTGGAGCGCGACCGCAGGGGCTGGGGGCTACACCTTC	CAWSATAGAGGYTF
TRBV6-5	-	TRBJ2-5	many	TGTGCCAGCAGTTTCGTACGAGCGGTACAAGAGACCCAGTACTTC	CASSFVRAVQETQYF
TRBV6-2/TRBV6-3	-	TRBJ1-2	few	TGTGCCAGCAGTCGAATGACTCGTCGGGACTATGGCTACACCTTC	CASSRMTRRDYGYTF
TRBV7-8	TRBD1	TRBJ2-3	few	TGTGCCAGCAGCTTATTTGCCGGGACAGGCACAGATACGCAGTATTTT	CASSLFAGTGTDTQYF
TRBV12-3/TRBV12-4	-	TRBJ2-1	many	TGTGCCAGCAGTTTAGTAGGTCCCCCCAATGAGCAGTTCTTC	CASSLVGPPNEQFF
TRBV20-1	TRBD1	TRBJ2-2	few	TGCAGTGCTACAACAGGGGGCCTCGGGGAGCTGTTTTTT	CSATTGGLGELFF
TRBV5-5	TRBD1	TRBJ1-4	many	TGTGCCAGCAGCTCGCAGGGGGCACCAACTAATGAAAAACTGTTTTTT	CASSSQGAPTNEKLFF
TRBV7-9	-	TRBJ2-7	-	TGTGCCAGCAGCTGGGACCTTACCTACGAGCAGTACTTC	CASSWDLTYEQYF
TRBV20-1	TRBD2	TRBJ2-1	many	TGCAGTGCTACGAGCGGGAACAACGAGGTCACCCCCAATGAGCAGTTCTTC	CSATSGNNEVTPNEQFF
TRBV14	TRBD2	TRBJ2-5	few	TGTGCCAGCAGCCCAAGACTAGCGGGGCGGGAGACCCAGTACTTC	CASSPRLAGRETQYF
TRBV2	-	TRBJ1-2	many	TGTGCCAGCAGTGGAGGGGGAAGCTATGGCTACACCTTC	CASSGGGSYGYTF
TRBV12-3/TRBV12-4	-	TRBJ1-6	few	TGTGCCAGCAGCCTCTCTCAGGGCTATAATTCACCCCTCCACTTT	CASSLSQGYNSPLHF